This T cell receptor beta chain appears in the sequencing data of a study of shared T cell receptors in the human thymus. This clone came up a few times. TCRdb keeps only in-frame clones here, not all; method: immunoSEQ multiplex PCR. Here the sample spans about 610,000 clones, around 87% being singletons. V shed 6 bases and J shed 3 bases, with 30 bases lying between them. The CDR3 spans 20 residues. Germline V lookup: CDR1 LNHDA, CDR2 SQIVND (reference sequence). These data also formed part of another study, on human thymus T cells. That source notes: Surgeons resected thymus tissue during corrective heart surgery. V and J gene usage appeared biased in thymic and blood repertoires. Thymic repertoires overlap heavily among unrelated individuals, related research has reported.

Sequenced sample: thymocytes. The source of this sequence is a boy under two years old with a congenital heart defect. This rearrangement joins TRBV19 to TRBJ2-1, with D tentatively TRBD2 (6 bases). The CDR3 DNA is TGTGCCAGTAGCACAAGGAGGGAAGGGGAGGTTAGAGTGGACTACAATGAGCAGTTCTTC. It specifies CASSTRREGEVRVDYNEQFF. Complete variable domain (other parts from reference TRBV19 and TRBJ2-1): DGGITQSPKYLFRKEGQNVTLSCEQNLNHDAMYWYRQDPGQGLRLIYYSQIVNDFQKGDIAEGYSVSREKKESFPLTVTSAQKNPTAFYLCASSTRREGEVRVDYNEQFFGPGTRLTVL.